This record covers a single TCR beta chain. This sample is drawn from a study of blood T cell repertoires in COVID-19. Study context: Collection of acute and convalescent COVID-19 samples took place in the United States, Italy and Spain. PBMCs, B-cell-depleted T cells, or T cells were the source of the cDNA or gDNA that made up the material.

V lost 1 base to trimming and J lost 7 bases, with 12 bases between them. This CDR3 contains 14 residues. In germline, CDR1 is SGHRS, CDR2 YFSETQ. The method was immunoSEQ multiplex PCR; TCRdb's version includes in-frame clones alone and lacks a portion of them. The sample contains approximately 70,000 clones, more than 75% of which appear only once. The chain carries TRBV5-1 and TRBJ2-1; possible D gene TRBD1, 6 bases. The receptor was derived from a woman aged 55-69 years with acute or convalescent COVID-19. Sequenced: peripheral blood. The CDR3 spells CASSLTGTLNEQFF. The CDR3 DNA reads as TGCGCCAGCAGCTTGACCGGGACACTAAATGAGCAGTTCTTC. Variable domain in full (rest from reference TRBV5-1 and TRBJ2-1): KAGVTQTPRYLIKTRGQQVTLSCSPISGHRSVSWYQQTPGQGLQFLFEYFSETQRNKGNFPGRFSGRQFSNSRSEMNVSTLELGDSALYLCASSLTGTLNEQFFGPGTRLTVL.